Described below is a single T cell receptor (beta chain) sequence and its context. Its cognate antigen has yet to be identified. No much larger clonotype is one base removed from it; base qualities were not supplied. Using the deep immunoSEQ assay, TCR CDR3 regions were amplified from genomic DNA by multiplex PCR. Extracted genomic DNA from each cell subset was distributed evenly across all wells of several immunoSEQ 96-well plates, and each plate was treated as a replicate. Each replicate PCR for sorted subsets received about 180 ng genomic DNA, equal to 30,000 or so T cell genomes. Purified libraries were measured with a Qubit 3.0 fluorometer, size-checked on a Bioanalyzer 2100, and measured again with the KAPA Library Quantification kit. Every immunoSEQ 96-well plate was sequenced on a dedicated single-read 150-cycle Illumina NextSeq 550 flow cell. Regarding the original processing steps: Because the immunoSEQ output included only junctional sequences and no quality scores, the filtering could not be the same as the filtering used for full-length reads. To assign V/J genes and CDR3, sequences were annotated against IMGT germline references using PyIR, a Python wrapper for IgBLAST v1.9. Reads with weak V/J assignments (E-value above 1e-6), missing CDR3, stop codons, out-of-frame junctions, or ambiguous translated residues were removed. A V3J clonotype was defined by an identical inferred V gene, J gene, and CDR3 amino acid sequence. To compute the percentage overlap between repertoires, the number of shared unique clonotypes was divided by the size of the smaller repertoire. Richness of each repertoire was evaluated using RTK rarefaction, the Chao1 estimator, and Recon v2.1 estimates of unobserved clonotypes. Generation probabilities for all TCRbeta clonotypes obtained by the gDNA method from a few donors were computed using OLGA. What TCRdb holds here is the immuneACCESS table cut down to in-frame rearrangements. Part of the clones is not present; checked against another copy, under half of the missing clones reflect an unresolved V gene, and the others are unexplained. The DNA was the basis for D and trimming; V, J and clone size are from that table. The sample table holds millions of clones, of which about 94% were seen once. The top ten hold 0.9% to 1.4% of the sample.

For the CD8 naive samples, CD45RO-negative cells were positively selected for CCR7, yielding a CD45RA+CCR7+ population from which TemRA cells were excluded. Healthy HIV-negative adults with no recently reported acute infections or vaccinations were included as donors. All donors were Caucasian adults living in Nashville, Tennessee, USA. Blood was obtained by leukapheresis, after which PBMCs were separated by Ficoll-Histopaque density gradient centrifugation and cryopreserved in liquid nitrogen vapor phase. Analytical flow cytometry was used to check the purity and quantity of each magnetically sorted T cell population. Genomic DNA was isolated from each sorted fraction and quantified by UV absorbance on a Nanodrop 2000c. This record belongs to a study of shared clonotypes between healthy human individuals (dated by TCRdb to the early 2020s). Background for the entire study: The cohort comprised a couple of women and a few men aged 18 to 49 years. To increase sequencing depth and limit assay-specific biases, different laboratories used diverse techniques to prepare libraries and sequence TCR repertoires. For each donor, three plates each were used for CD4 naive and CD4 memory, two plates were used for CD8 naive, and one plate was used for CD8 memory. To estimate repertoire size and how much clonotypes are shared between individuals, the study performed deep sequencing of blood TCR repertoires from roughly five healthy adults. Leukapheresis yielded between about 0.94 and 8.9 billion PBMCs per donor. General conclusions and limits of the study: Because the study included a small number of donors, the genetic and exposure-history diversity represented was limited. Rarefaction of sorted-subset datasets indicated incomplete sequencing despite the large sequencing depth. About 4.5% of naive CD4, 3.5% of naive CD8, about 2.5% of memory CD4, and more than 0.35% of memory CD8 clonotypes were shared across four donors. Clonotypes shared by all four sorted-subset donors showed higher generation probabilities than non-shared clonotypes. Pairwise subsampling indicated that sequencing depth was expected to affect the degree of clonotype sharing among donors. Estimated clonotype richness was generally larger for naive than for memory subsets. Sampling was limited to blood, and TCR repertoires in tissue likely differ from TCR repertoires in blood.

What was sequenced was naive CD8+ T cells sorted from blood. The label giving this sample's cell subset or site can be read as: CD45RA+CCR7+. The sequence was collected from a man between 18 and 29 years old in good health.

The DNA sequence is as follows: TGTGCCAGTAGTATAGAAACAGAATACGAGCAGTACTTC. Its product reads: CASSIETEYEQYF. The V and J genes are TRBV19 and TRBJ2-7; the D gene remains uncertain. Trimming removed 0 bases from V and 4 bases from J, leaving 7 bases between the germline ends. Via the germline V gene (reference sequence), CDR1 is LNHDA and CDR2 SQIVND. CDR3 length: 13 amino acids, cysteine to phenylalanine. Only the CDR3 part of the read is kept: 39 bases, read in frame from the first base.